This T cell receptor (beta chain) was identified during a study of blood T cell repertoires in COVID-19. About the study: The samples span acute and convalescent COVID-19 from the United States, Italy and Spain.

The study recruited people aged about 18 to 90 years across roughly 25 US areas. The study assigned cohorts using participant-reported clinical history. Recovery among Cohort 3 donors was established by two negative PCRs, clearance, or symptom resolution. Assay used: immunoSEQ multiplex PCR; TCRdb lists only in-frame clones, some missing. The sample includes a few hundred thousand clones, 75% to 90% seen only once; the top ten take over 0.95%. Source material: PBMCs or T cells enriched from blood (not recorded which). The receptor's source is a man between 18 and 35 years old who had recovered from COVID-19.

This chain's CDR3 is CSARAGHKQYF. Here the CDR3 DNA reads TGCAGTGCTCGCGCCGGACACAAGCAGTACTTC. The gene calls are TRBV20-1 and TRBJ2-7, with a weak D call TRBD1 (5 bases). The V gene lost 5 bases and the J gene lost 8 bases, with 13 bases spanning the gap. The CDR3 has 11 residues. Germline V CDR1 and CDR2: DFQATT, SNEGSKA (reference sequence).